This entry lists 30 T cell receptor beta chains sequenced from one sample in a study of T cells in localized non-small cell lung cancer. Assay: immunoSEQ multiplex PCR; the TCRdb copy retains only in-frame clones and omits some. The sample comprises about 41,000 clones, about 85% of which are singletons, and 7% to 9% rests with the top ten. Source: peripheral blood, taken before any cancer treatment. The receptors here all came from a woman aged 18-49 years with stage III lung adenocarcinoma.

The rearrangement joins TRBV15 to TRBJ2-1; D tentatively fits TRBD1 or TRBD2 (7 bases each). CDR1 is LNHNV and CDR2 is YYDKDF in the germline V gene (reference sequence). The CDR3 is 17 amino acids. V lost 5 bases to trimming and J lost 3 bases, with 20 bases between them. In nucleotides, the CDR3 is TGTGCCACCAGCGGCCGGCAGGGGGGGTATCTCTACAATGAGCAGTTCTTC. It is translated as CATSGRQGGYLYNEQFF.

The chain couples TRBV19 to TRBJ2-5; D call uncertain. Trimming took 1 base from V and 5 from J, leaving 11 bases between them. Germline lookup yields CDR1 LNHDA and CDR2 SQIVND (reference sequence). The CDR3 has 14 residues. Written as DNA, the CDR3 is TGTGCCAGTAGTATAGGTCGGGCCGCGGAGACCCAGTACTTC. Translation gives CASSIGRAAETQYF.

The rearrangement uses TRBV27 and TRBJ2-7, with TRBD1 as a possible D gene (6 bases). The CDR3 extends over 13 amino acids. The V end was cut by 5 bases, the J end by 2 bases, with 10 bases between. Germline CDR1 is MNHEY and CDR2 is SMNVEV (reference sequence). CDR3 bases: TGTGCCAGCAGTCAGGGGTACCCCTACGAGCAGTACTTC. Its protein product is CASSQGYPYEQYF.

This clone has a single count. The chain carries TRBV19 and TRBJ2-5, with 13 bases fitting TRBD2. The CDR3 consists of 15 residues. Germline V gene data show CDR1 as LNHDA and CDR2 as SQIVND (reference sequence). V lost 6 bases and J lost 3; bases outside the gene matches: 4. CDR3 region: CASRLLAGGKETQYF. The CDR3 DNA is TGTGCCAGTAGGCTACTAGCGGGGGGGAAAGAGACCCAGTACTTC.

The chain uses TRBV6-5 and TRBJ2-1, with D unclear. Germline V gene data show CDR1 as MNHEY and CDR2 as SVGAGI. The CDR3 loop spans 13 amino acids. Trimming stripped 6 bases from V and 0 bases from J, with 6 bases between. For the CDR3, the DNA is TGTGCCAGCAGCCGGAGCTCCTACAATGAGCAGTTCTTC. It translates to CASSRSSYNEQFF.

The V call is TRBV4-2, the J call TRBJ2-5; TRBD2 agrees at 8 bases. Germline trimming cut 0 bases from V and 2 bases from J; bases unmatched to any gene: 8. Germline CDR1 LGHNA, CDR2 YNFKEQ. The CDR3 is 17 amino acids. CDR3 bases: TGTGCCAGCAGCCAAGATTTCTCCGGGGGGGAACAAGAGACCCAGTACTTC. Its translation is CASSQDFSGGEQETQYF.

This clone was observed a handful of times. CDR3 sequence: CAWSVGRTEAFF. The CDR3 nucleotides are TGTGCCTGGAGTGTCGGACGCACTGAAGCTTTCTTT. The chain uses TRBV30 and TRBJ1-1; D not resolved. Between the trimmed V and J ends, which lost 0 bases and 4 bases, there was a span of 6 bases. Per germline, CDR1 GTSNPN and CDR2 SVGIG (reference sequence). The CDR3 totals 12 residues.

The chain is built from TRBV11-2 and TRBJ2-7, with 12 bases identical to TRBD2. The V gene's germline CDR1 is SGHAT and CDR2 FQNNGV. Unmatched junction bases numbered 4, after V lost 5 bases and J lost 5 bases. This CDR3 region has 14 residues. CDR3 region: CASSPSGGVHEQYF. CDR3 nucleotide sequence: TGTGCCAGCAGCCCTAGCGGGGGGGTACACGAGCAGTACTTC.

The chain employs TRBV5-1 and TRBJ2-7, with 9 bases aligning to TRBD1. The V segment lost 2 bases and the J segment 6 bases; nucleotides outside the gene matches: 9. This CDR3 has 15 amino acids. Germline assignment: CDR1 SGHRS and CDR2 YFSETQ. The CDR3 loop reads CASSLSATGGVEQYF. CDR3 coding DNA: TGCGCCAGCAGCTTATCGGCCACAGGGGGCGTCGAGCAGTACTTC.

As for this clone: The junction shows a germline mismatch at one end, possibly a read error. The rearrangement uses TRBV20-1 and TRBJ2-5, with 11 bases identical to TRBD2. The CDR3 sequence is 10 residues long. Germline-derived CDR1 and CDR2 are DFQATT and SNEGSKA (reference sequence). Here the CDR3 reads CSAPSGGLHF. DNA for the CDR3: TGCAGTGCTCCTAGCGGGGGGCTCCACTTC.

The table lists this clone with a count of one. This sequence joins TRBV7-9 and TRBJ2-7; D not resolved. The CDR3 spans 14 residues. Germline V lookup: CDR1 SEHNR, CDR2 FQNEAQ (reference sequence). V lost 5 bases, J lost 2 bases, and 13 bases lay in between. The CDR3 spells CASSLSGDPYEQYF. DNA of the CDR3: TGTGCCAGCAGCCTCTCGGGCGACCCCTACGAGCAGTACTTC. The variable domain in full, with the rest retrieved from reference TRBV7-9 and TRBJ2-7, is DTGVSQNPRHKITKRGQNVTFRCDPISEHNRLYWYRQTLGQGPEFLTYFQNEAQLEKSRLLSDRFSAERPKGSFSTLEIQRTEQGDSAMYLCASSLSGDPYEQYFGPGTRLTVT.

The genes are TRBV18 and TRBJ1-1; 9 bases match TRBD1. There are 15 residues in the CDR3. CDR1 and CDR2 from the germline V gene are KGHSH and LQKENI. V was clipped by 2 bases and J by 10 bases; unmatched bases: 11. The CDR3 DNA reads TGTGCCAGCTCACCAGGGACAGGGACGAGTTCGTTAGCTTTCTTT. Translating gives CASSPGTGTSSLAFF.

The chain combines TRBV5-4 with TRBJ2-3, with 7 bases identical to TRBD2. This CDR3 has 12 residues. Germline-derived CDR1 and CDR2 are SGHNT and YYREEE (reference sequence). The V gene end was trimmed by 7 bases and the J gene end by 9 bases; junction bases not matched to a gene: 8. The CDR3 DNA reads TGTGCCAGCGCACCGGGGGGTGACACGCAGTATTTT. This codes for CASAPGGDTQYF. The full variable domain, with the rest looked up from reference TRBV5-4 and TRBJ2-3, is ETGVTQSPTHLIKTRGQQVTLRCSSQSGHNTVSWYQQALGQGPQFIFQYYREEENGRGNFPPRFSGLQFPNYSSELNVNALELDDSALYLCASAPGGDTQYFGPGTRLTVL.

The chain joins TRBV19 to TRBJ1-2; possibly TRBD1 for D (5 bases). Per the germline V gene, CDR1 is LNHDA and CDR2 is SQIVND (reference sequence). V was pared by 0 bases and J by 6 bases, with 14 bases between. The CDR3 loop spans 15 amino acids. CDR3 loop: CASSIDWGRKDGYTF. CDR3 coding DNA: TGTGCCAGTAGTATAGATTGGGGCAGAAAAGATGGCTACACCTTC.

CDR3 sequence reads: CAWTGSYEQYF. The CDR3 region has the DNA TGTGCCTGGACAGGCTCCTACGAGCAGTACTTC. The gene calls are TRBV30 and TRBJ2-7; D gene ambiguous. The germline V gene encodes CDR1 GTSNPN and CDR2 SVGIG (reference sequence). CDR3 size: 11 residues. The V end was cut by 4 bases, the J end by 0 bases, with 4 bases between.

The rearrangement joins TRBV14 to TRBJ1-5; 9 bases are shared with TRBD1. Trimming at V came to 1 base and at J to 7 bases, leaving 23 bases not matched to a gene. The germline gives CDR1 SGHDN, CDR2 FVKESK. The CDR3 sequence is 21 residues long. CDR3 loop: CASSQGVRDNKTGQGNQPQHF. CDR3 nucleotides: TGTGCCAGCAGCCAAGGAGTCCGGGACAATAAAACGGGACAGGGTAACCAGCCCCAGCATTTT. The variable domain in full, with the rest retrieved from reference TRBV14 and TRBJ1-5, is EAGVTQFPSHSVIEKGQTVTLRCDPISGHDNLYWYRRVMGKEIKFLLHFVKESKQDESGMPNNRFLAERTGGTYSTLKVQPAELEDSGVYFCASSQGVRDNKTGQGNQPQHFGDGTRLSIL.

CDR3 residues: CASSVEMGRIDEQFF. For the CDR3, the DNA is TGTGCCAGCAGCGTAGAGATGGGGCGTATAGATGAGCAGTTCTTC. The chain links TRBV9 to TRBJ2-1; maybe TRBD1 (5 bases). Germline V gene lookup returns CDR1 SGDLS and CDR2 YYNGEE. V lost 0 bases to trimming and J lost 8 bases, with 15 bases between them. This CDR3 spans 15 amino acids.

The V call is TRBV2, the J call TRBJ2-1; TRBD1 might be the D (5 bases). The CDR3 covers 14 residues. CDR1 and CDR2 (germline): SNHLY, FYNNEI. The germline V and J ends were trimmed by 7 bases and 7 bases, with 17 bases remaining between them. CDR3 in amino acids: CASNVGGAGNEQFF. The CDR3 region has the DNA TGTGCCAGCAACGTGGGTGGGGCCGGTAATGAGCAGTTCTTC.

The gene calls are TRBV19 and TRBJ1-1, with no clear D. Germline loops: CDR1 LNHDA, CDR2 SQIVND (reference sequence). The germline V and J ends were trimmed by 5 bases and 3 bases, with 13 bases remaining between them. This CDR3 comprises 14 residues. In nucleotides, the CDR3 is TGTGCCAGTAGTCCCGAGGGTCCACACACTGAAGCTTTCTTT. This encodes CASSPEGPHTEAFF.

There are a few counts of this clone. The J gene is TRBJ2-7, the V gene TRBV29-1, with a possible D match to TRBD2 (5 bases). The CDR3 loop spans 12 amino acids. The germline V and J ends were trimmed by 0 bases and 2 bases, with 5 bases remaining between them. Germline values: CDR1 SQVTM, CDR2 ANQGSEA. CDR3 DNA sequence: TGCAGCGTTGAAGATAGCGCCTACGAGCAGTACTTC. Its protein is CSVEDSAYEQYF.

The chain uses TRBV6-5 and TRBJ1-2, with TRBD1 as a possible D gene (6 bases). CDR1 and CDR2 from the germline V gene are MNHEY and SVGAGI. The ends were cut back, 5 bases at V and 6 bases at J, with 13 bases in the middle. The CDR3 runs 13 residues. CDR3 bases: TGTGCCAGCAGTCCCAACAGGGCCAATGGCTACACCTTC. It yields the protein CASSPNRANGYTF.

The rearrangement links TRBV5-4 to TRBJ2-3; 9 positions agree with TRBD2. V lost 7 bases, J lost 8 bases, and 14 bases stayed unmatched. The germline gives CDR1 SGHNT, CDR2 YYREEE (reference sequence). CDR3 size: 15 residues. CDR3 nucleotide sequence: TGTGCCAGCTCTAGCCTCGCGGGGGGGACTGTTACGCAGTATTTT. Translating gives CASSSLAGGTVTQYF.

J is TRBJ2-2 and V is TRBV19; a possible D gene is TRBD1 (6 bases). Looked up from germline, CDR1 is LNHDA and CDR2 is SQIVND (reference sequence). The CDR3 contains 14 residues. The V end lost 9 bases, the J end lost 1 base, and 12 bases lay between the germline ends. CDR3 region: CASQRGGNTGELFF. The CDR3 DNA is TGTGCCAGCCAGAGAGGGGGGAACACCGGGGAGCTGTTTTTT.

The chain couples TRBV29-1 to TRBJ1-1; 9 positions agree with TRBD1. After removal of 6 bases from V and 1 base from J, the junction contained 3 bases not matched to a gene. The germline CDR1 and CDR2 sequences are SQVTM and ANQGSEA. This CDR3 is built from 13 residues. The CDR3 bases are TGCAGCGTGGCGGGACAGGGGAACACTGAAGCTTTCTTT. Encoded protein: CSVAGQGNTEAFF.

This clone was counted between two and nine times. This chain connects TRBV6-5 to TRBJ1-2; TRBD1 agrees at 8 bases. CDR1 and CDR2 from the germline V gene are MNHEY and SVGAGI. This CDR3 region has 14 residues. J lost 10 bases, V lost 6 bases, and 13 bases had no gene match. The CDR3, as DNA: TGTGCCAGCAGCCCCGGACAGGGTTTAGGTCCCTACACCTTC. Translating it yields CASSPGQGLGPYTF.

V gene TRBV25-1 combines with J gene TRBJ2-1; 11 nucleotides agree with TRBD2. Germline assignment: CDR1 MGHDK and CDR2 SYGVNS. There are 13 residues in the CDR3. V was pared by 3 bases and J by 15 bases, with 7 bases of the junction left unmatched. The CDR3 DNA is TGTGCCAGCAGTGAGTCACTAGCGGGGGAAAGGTTCTTC. Translated: CASSESLAGERFF.

This clone occurred once. The chain employs TRBV7-9 and TRBJ2-7; D is perhaps TRBD1 (5 bases). CDR1 and CDR2 from the germline V gene are SEHNR and FQNEAQ (reference sequence). V was clipped by 5 bases and J by 12 bases, with 20 bases between them. The CDR3 length is 13 residues. The CDR3 spells CASSQGSAQATYF. DNA for the CDR3: TGTGCCAGCAGCCAGGGATCGGCGCAGGCGACGTACTTC.

This chain joins TRBV18 and TRBJ1-1; TRBD1 might be the D (6 bases). The CDR3 runs to 14 residues. Germline V CDR1 and CDR2: KGHSH, LQKENI. V dropped 3 bases and J dropped 1 base, with 9 bases sitting between them. CDR3 nucleotide sequence: TGTGCCAGCTCACCGCTGGGACAGAACACTGAAGCTTTCTTT. This sequence encodes CASSPLGQNTEAFF.

The CDR3 protein is CASSHGTGEETQYF. CDR3 DNA sequence: TGCGCCAGCAGCCACGGGACAGGGGAGGAGACCCAGTACTTC. V usage is TRBV5-1 and J usage is TRBJ2-5, with TRBD1 identical over 10 bases. Germline CDR1 and CDR2: SGHRS and YFSETQ. Trimming took 4 bases from V and 5 from J; bases not matched to a gene: 5. The CDR3 extends over 14 amino acids.

The count of this clone is one. The chain couples TRBV6-5 to TRBJ2-1; TRBD2 matches 8 bases. The V gene's germline CDR1 is MNHEY and CDR2 SVGAGI. V lost 6 bases, J lost 6 bases, and 7 bases stayed unmatched. The CDR3 is 14 residues long. The CDR3 sequence: CASSRAGVTNEQFF. The CDR3 nucleotides are TGTGCCAGCAGCCGAGCGGGGGTTACCAATGAGCAGTTCTTC.